This note documents a single T cell receptor (beta chain) sequence. The antigen is not known. At the DNA level, this CDR3 is encoded by other sequences in the same sample as well. This specimen belongs to a study of shared clonotypes between healthy human individuals. Free of recent acute infections or vaccinations, the donors were healthy HIV-negative adults. Study-wide findings and caveats: Researchers found naive subsets generally carried larger estimated richness than memory subsets.

Several immunoSEQ plates held equal portions of the genomic DNA taken from each subset. Sequenced by immunoSEQ multiplex PCR; TCRdb stores in-frame clones only, minus some. The sample lists 600,000 to 800,000 clones, over 60% occurring once. CDR3 length: 13 amino acids. Trimming left V 4 bases short and J 6 bases short, with 11 bases between. Germline V CDR1 and CDR2: SGHRS, YFSETQ. The V and J genes are TRBV5-1 and TRBJ2-1; possible D gene TRBD1, 6 bases. The source is a woman aged 30 to 39 in good health. The specimen was memory CD4+ T cells sorted from blood. Subset of the sample: CD45RA-negative fraction. CDR3 DNA sequence: TGCGCCAGCAGCCTAGGGGGTCGCAATGAGCAGTTCTTC. Amino acid sequence: CASSLGGRNEQFF.